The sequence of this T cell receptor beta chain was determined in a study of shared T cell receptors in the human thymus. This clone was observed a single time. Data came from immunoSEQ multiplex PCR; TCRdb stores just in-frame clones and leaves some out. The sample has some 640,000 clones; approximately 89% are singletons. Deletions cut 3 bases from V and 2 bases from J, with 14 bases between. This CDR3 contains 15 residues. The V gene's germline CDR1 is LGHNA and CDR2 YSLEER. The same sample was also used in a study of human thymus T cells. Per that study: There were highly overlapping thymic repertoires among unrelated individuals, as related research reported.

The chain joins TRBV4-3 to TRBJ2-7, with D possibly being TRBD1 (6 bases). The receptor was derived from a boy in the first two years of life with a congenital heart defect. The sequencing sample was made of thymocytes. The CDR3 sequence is CASSQRTAVTYEQYF. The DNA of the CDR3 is TGCGCCAGCAGCCAGCGGACAGCTGTGACCTACGAGCAGTACTTC.